This is a list of T cell receptor beta chains from one sample in a study of blood T cell repertoires in COVID-19. Repertoires were generated with immunoSEQ multiplex PCR, while TCRdb's copy carries only in-frame clones and drops some. This table holds about 530,000 clones, roughly nine tenths found once. The sample comprised peripheral blood. These receptor sequences come from a woman aged 45-65 years with COVID-19, enrolled during active disease. Each CDR3 is given with its conserved first and last residue. The order of the fields is J gene, clone size, V gene, D gene, CDR3 DNA, CDR3 protein. The D gene is left open where the match is weak. Only some rows state a clone size, as once, few, many or a class for expanded clones.

J: TRBJ2-5; size: -; V: TRBV2; D: -; DNA: TGTGCCAGCAGTGTTAGGCCGCGGTCCCCAAGTAACTTC; CDR3: CASSVRPRSPSNF
J: TRBJ1-1; size: -; V: TRBV5-1; D: -; DNA: TGCGCCAGCAGCTTGCCTTTGGTGATCGGGAGTTCTATACGCAAGAGGACTGAAGCTTTCTTT; CDR3: CASSLPLVIGSSIRKRTEAFF
J: TRBJ1-1; size: -; V: TRBV6-5; D: TRBD1; DNA: TGTGCCAGCAGTTCGAACCCTCGGGACAGTGAAGCTTTCTTT; CDR3: CASSSNPRDSEAFF
J: TRBJ2-7; size: -; V: TRBV27; D: TRBD1; DNA: TGTGCCAGCAGTTTGCCCATACAGGGGAGCGAGCAGTACTTC; CDR3: CASSLPIQGSEQYF
J: TRBJ1-5; size: -; V: TRBV6-1; D: -; DNA: TGTGCCAGCAGTGAAGGTATCTCAAGCGGTCAGCCCCAGCATTTT; CDR3: CASSEGISSGQPQHF
J: TRBJ2-7; size: -; V: TRBV15; D: TRBD2; DNA: TGTGCCACCGGGCGGGGGTTATACGAGCAGTACTTC; CDR3: CATGRGLYEQYF
J: TRBJ1-1; size: -; V: TRBV18; D: -; DNA: TGTGCCAGCTCACCGGTGACAGGCACTGAAGCTTTCTTT; CDR3: CASSPVTGTEAFF
J: TRBJ1-1; size: once; V: TRBV5-1; D: TRBD1; DNA: TGCGCCAGCAGCTTGGCCGGGCCCGACAGGGGGAACACTGAAGCTTTCTTT; CDR3: CASSLAGPDRGNTEAFF
J: TRBJ1-1; size: once; V: TRBV5-3; D: -; DNA: TGTGCCAGAACCGCTACTTTCTTT; CDR3: CARTATFF
J: TRBJ1-5; size: -; V: TRBV6-6; D: TRBD1; DNA: TGTGCCAGCAGTAAACAGGGGACTCAGCCCCAGCATTTT; CDR3: CASSKQGTQPQHF
J: TRBJ1-1; size: -; V: TRBV20-1; D: TRBD1; DNA: TGCAGTGCTCGGACAGGGACTGAAGCTTTCTTT; CDR3: CSARTGTEAFF
J: TRBJ2-2; size: -; V: TRBV10-3; D: -; DNA: TGTGCCATCAGTGATATCGGGGAGGTAGGGGAGCTGTTTTTT; CDR3: CAISDIGEVGELFF
J: TRBJ2-7; size: -; V: TRBV27; D: TRBD1; DNA: TGTGCCAGCAGACCGGGACAGGGGTCCTACGAGCAGTACTTC; CDR3: CASRPGQGSYEQYF
J: TRBJ1-1; size: -; V: TRBV7-8; D: TRBD1; DNA: TGTGCCAGCAGCCGGCAAAGGGACAGGGAAGAAGCTTTCTTT; CDR3: CASSRQRDREEAFF
J: TRBJ1-2; size: -; V: TRBV19; D: -; DNA: TGTGCCAGCCATTACCCCTCGGGGGGAGGCTACACCTTC; CDR3: CASHYPSGGGYTF
J: TRBJ2-7; size: once; V: TRBV7-9; D: -; DNA: TGTGCCAGCAGCGACCGGGAGTACGAGCAGTACTTC; CDR3: CASSDREYEQYF
J: TRBJ2-7; size: -; V: TRBV2; D: -; DNA: TGTGCCAGCAGAGCCTCCCCTGGTTACGAGCAGTACTTC; CDR3: CASRASPGYEQYF
J: TRBJ2-7; size: -; V: TRBV19; D: TRBD2; DNA: TGTGCCAGTAGTATCGGGGGGGCATTCGGCCTCGAGCAGTACTTC; CDR3: CASSIGGAFGLEQYF
J: TRBJ2-7; size: -; V: TRBV14; D: TRBD2; DNA: TGTGCCAGCAGCCAACTAGCGGGGAGAGCCTACGAGCAGTACTTC; CDR3: CASSQLAGRAYEQYF
J: TRBJ2-1; size: -; V: TRBV4-1; D: -; DNA: TGCGCCAGCCGGGGAGGTTACAATGAGCAGTTCTTC; CDR3: CASRGGYNEQFF
J: TRBJ2-1; size: -; V: TRBV20-1; D: TRBD2; DNA: TGCAGTGCTAGTAAGACTAGCGGGTTGGACAATGAGCAGTTCTTC; CDR3: CSASKTSGLDNEQFF
J: TRBJ1-5; size: -; V: TRBV2; D: -; DNA: TGTGCCAGCAGAGGACAAGCTAATCAGCCCCAGCATTTT; CDR3: CASRGQANQPQHF
J: TRBJ2-3; size: -; V: TRBV15; D: -; DNA: TGTGCCACCAGCCCCACAGGGAGAAATACGCAGTATTTT; CDR3: CATSPTGRNTQYF
J: TRBJ1-1; size: -; V: TRBV6-6; D: -; DNA: TGTGCCAGCAAGCTAGGGGGTGAGGGCACTGAAGCTTTCTTT; CDR3: CASKLGGEGTEAFF
J: TRBJ1-2; size: -; V: TRBV5-4; D: TRBD1; DNA: TGTGCCAGCAGCTACCGGGACAGGGGGATGGGATATGGCTACACCTTC; CDR3: CASSYRDRGMGYGYTF
J: TRBJ2-2; size: -; V: TRBV2; D: -; DNA: TGTGCCAGCAGTGGGGTCCGAGGCACCGGGGAGCTGTTTTTT; CDR3: CASSGVRGTGELFF
J: TRBJ2-3; size: -; V: TRBV7-9; D: -; DNA: TGTGCCAGCAGCTCGAAACTGAGCGGGCCAGATACGCAGTATTTT; CDR3: CASSSKLSGPDTQYF
J: TRBJ1-2; size: -; V: TRBV5-1; D: TRBD1; DNA: TGCGCCAGCAGTGCCGGGACAGGGGTCGGCGGCTATGGCTACACCTTC; CDR3: CASSAGTGVGGYGYTF
J: TRBJ1-2; size: -; V: TRBV6-5; D: -; DNA: TGTGCCAGCAGCTACCGACAGGAGAACTATGGCTACACCTTC; CDR3: CASSYRQENYGYTF
J: TRBJ2-2; size: -; V: TRBV5-1; D: -; DNA: TGCGCCAGCAGCACGGGGACTGCGAACACCGGGGAGCTGTTTTTT; CDR3: CASSTGTANTGELFF
J: TRBJ2-2; size: -; V: TRBV7-8; D: -; DNA: TGTGCCAGCAGCTTAAGCCCCAACGCCGGGGAGCTGTTTTTT; CDR3: CASSLSPNAGELFF
J: TRBJ1-2; size: -; V: TRBV12-3/TRBV12-4; D: TRBD1; DNA: TGTGCCAGCAGTTTAAGGGGGCGAGAGGGCTACACCTTC; CDR3: CASSLRGREGYTF
J: TRBJ1-5; size: -; V: TRBV28; D: -; DNA: TGTGCCAGCAGTTTAAAGCAGGGCCGAGGCCAGCCCCAGCATTTT; CDR3: CASSLKQGRGQPQHF
J: TRBJ2-1; size: -; V: TRBV5-6; D: -; DNA: TGTGCCAGCAGCTTGGGAGGACAGTATGAGCAGTTCTTC; CDR3: CASSLGGQYEQFF
J: TRBJ2-7; size: few; V: TRBV5-1; D: TRBD1; DNA: TGCGCCAGCAGCTTGGGACAGGGGATAGGCGAGCAGTACTTC; CDR3: CASSLGQGIGEQYF
J: TRBJ1-2; size: -; V: TRBV12-3/TRBV12-4; D: TRBD1; DNA: TGTGCCAGCAGAGTACAGGGGAACTATGGCTACACCTTC; CDR3: CASRVQGNYGYTF
J: TRBJ2-7; size: -; V: TRBV6-6; D: TRBD1; DNA: TGTGCCAGCAGCAGAGGGACAGGTACCCCGACCTACGAGCAGTACTTC; CDR3: CASSRGTGTPTYEQYF
J: TRBJ1-1; size: -; V: TRBV9; D: TRBD1; DNA: TGTGCCAGCAGCTCCTCCCGGGACAGGGCGGGTTACAACACTGAAGCTTTCTTT; CDR3: CASSSSRDRAGYNTEAFF
J: TRBJ1-1; size: -; V: TRBV29-1; D: -; DNA: TGCAGCGTTGAATCGGGCGGGCAGGTGGAAGCTTTCTTT; CDR3: CSVESGGQVEAFF
J: TRBJ2-2; size: -; V: TRBV3-1/TRBV3-2; D: TRBD1; DNA: TGTGCCAGCAGTCTGACAGGGAAGCCCGGGGAGCTGTTTTTT; CDR3: CASSLTGKPGELFF
J: TRBJ2-5; size: -; V: TRBV4-1; D: TRBD2; DNA: TGCGCCAGCAGCCCCGGACTAGCGGGGGGTTTGGAGACCCAGTACTTC; CDR3: CASSPGLAGGLETQYF
J: TRBJ1-1; size: once; V: TRBV30; D: -; DNA: TGTGCCTGGAGAGTAGCAGCGAACACTGAAGCTTTCTTT; CDR3: CAWRVAANTEAFF
J: TRBJ1-3; size: -; V: TRBV30; D: -; DNA: TGTGCCTGGAGTGTTGGCGGGAACACCATATATTTT; CDR3: CAWSVGGNTIYF
J: TRBJ2-1; size: -; V: TRBV20-1; D: -; DNA: TGCAGTGTGTCCAGAAATGAGCAGTTCTTC; CDR3: CSVSRNEQFF
J: TRBJ2-7; size: -; V: TRBV7-2; D: -; DNA: TGTGCCAGCAGCTCCGGTCCTCCCCTCGAGCAGTACTTC; CDR3: CASSSGPPLEQYF
J: TRBJ1-6; size: -; V: TRBV7-3; D: TRBD1; DNA: TGTGCCAGCAGCTTAAACCCCAGGGGGTTTAATTCACCCCTCCACTTT; CDR3: CASSLNPRGFNSPLHF
J: TRBJ2-7; size: few; V: TRBV6-1; D: -; DNA: TGTGCCAGCAGTGAAGCGGTGGCAGGGTACGAGCAGTACTTC; CDR3: CASSEAVAGYEQYF
J: TRBJ2-3; size: -; V: TRBV2; D: TRBD2; DNA: TGTGCCAGCATTGGATCTAGCGGTTACCTTAGCACAGATACGCAGTATTTT; CDR3: CASIGSSGYLSTDTQYF
J: TRBJ2-1; size: once; V: TRBV5-1; D: TRBD2; DNA: TGCGCCAGCAGCTTGAGCGGGGGGGCCAATGAGCAGTTCTTC; CDR3: CASSLSGGANEQFF
J: TRBJ1-2; size: -; V: TRBV13; D: -; DNA: TGTGCCAGCAGCTTAGGCAGGGTCGCCTATGGCTACACCTTC; CDR3: CASSLGRVAYGYTF
J: TRBJ1-4; size: -; V: TRBV2; D: TRBD1; DNA: TGTGCCAGCTCGGACCTTGTGACAGGGGGTGAAAAACTGTTTTTT; CDR3: CASSDLVTGGEKLFF
J: TRBJ2-3; size: -; V: TRBV6-2/TRBV6-3; D: -; DNA: TGTGCCAGCAGTTACTCAAGCGGCGCCACGCAGTATTTT; CDR3: CASSYSSGATQYF
J: TRBJ1-3; size: once; V: TRBV19; D: -; DNA: TGTGCCAGTAGTGGAGGGAAGGATCCTGGAAACACCATATATTTT; CDR3: CASSGGKDPGNTIYF